The 5 T cell receptor beta chains presented below share a single source sample, sequenced in a study of shared clonotypes between healthy human individuals. Naive CD8 populations comprised CD45RO-negative cells positively selected for CCR7, excluding terminally differentiated effector memory CD45RA+ cells. Some clones are missing from TCRdb's copy, which holds only in-frame ones; the method was immunoSEQ multiplex PCR. In the table there are 600,000 or so clones, nearly 98% of which are singletons. The sample was naive CD8+ T cells sorted from blood. These receptors came from a man aged 30 to 39 in good health.

With respect to this clone: The same CDR3 arises from other DNA sequences in this sample as well. This sequence joins TRBV11-2 and TRBJ2-7; D remains ambiguous. Germline-derived CDR1 and CDR2 are SGHAT and FQNNGV. The CDR3 is 13 amino acids. Deletions cut 2 bases from V and 3 bases from J, with 8 bases between. The CDR3 spells CASSLFQGYEQYF. CDR3 nucleotides: TGTGCCAGCAGCTTATTTCAAGGCTACGAGCAGTACTTC.

The chain couples TRBV20-1 to TRBJ2-3; D is ambiguous. The CDR3 extends over 11 amino acids. Germline V lookup: CDR1 DFQATT, CDR2 SNEGSKA (reference sequence). Trimming cost V 5 bases and J 4 bases, with 7 bases left between them. The CDR3 nucleotides are TGCAGTGCTCAATTAGCAGATACGCAGTATTTT. This gives the protein CSAQLADTQYF.

The rearrangement links TRBV7-2 to TRBJ2-5; D gene unclear. Between the trimmed V and J ends, which lost 5 bases and 3 bases, there was a span of 13 bases. The CDR3 contains 14 residues. The V gene's germline CDR1 is SGHTA and CDR2 FQGNSA. The CDR3 spells CASSPPVGKETQYF. CDR3 bases: TGTGCCAGCAGCCCTCCCGTGGGTAAAGAGACCCAGTACTTC.

This sequence joins TRBV7-9 and TRBJ1-2; perhaps TRBD1 as D (5 bases). Germline V gene data show CDR1 as SEHNR and CDR2 as FQNEAQ (reference sequence). V was pared by 2 bases and J by 0 bases, with 13 bases between. CDR3 length: 16 residues. The DNA for the CDR3 is TGTGCCAGCAGCTTACCTCAGGCGGGACCTAACTATGGCTACACCTTC. It yields the protein CASSLPQAGPNYGYTF.

This chain uses TRBV2 with TRBJ2-7; D perhaps matches TRBD1 (5 bases). V lost 6 bases, J lost 2 bases, and 11 bases lay in between. The CDR3 runs 13 residues. Germline V gene sequence: CDR1 SNHLY, CDR2 FYNNEI. DNA for the CDR3: TGTGCCAGCAGGGAAACAGGTCCCTACGAGCAGTACTTC. Translating it yields CASRETGPYEQYF.